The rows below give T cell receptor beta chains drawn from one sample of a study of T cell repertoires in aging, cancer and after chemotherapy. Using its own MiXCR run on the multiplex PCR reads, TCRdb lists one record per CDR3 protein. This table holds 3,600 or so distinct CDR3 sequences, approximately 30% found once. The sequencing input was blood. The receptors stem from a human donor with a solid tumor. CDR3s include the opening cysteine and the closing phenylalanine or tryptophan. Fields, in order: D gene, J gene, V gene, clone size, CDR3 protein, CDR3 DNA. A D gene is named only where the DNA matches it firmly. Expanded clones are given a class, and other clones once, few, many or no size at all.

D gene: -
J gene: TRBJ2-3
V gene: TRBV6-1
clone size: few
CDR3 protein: CASSARGGSTDTQYF
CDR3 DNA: TGTGCCAGCAGCGCTAGGGGCGGGAGCACAGATACGCAGTATTTT

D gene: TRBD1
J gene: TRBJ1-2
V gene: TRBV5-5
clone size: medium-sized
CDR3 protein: CASSPEPQGAGYTF
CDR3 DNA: TGTGCCAGCAGCCCGGAACCTCAGGGGGCCGGCTACACCTTC

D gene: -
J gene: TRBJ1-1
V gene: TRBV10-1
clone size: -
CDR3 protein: CASSDGGIGTEAFF
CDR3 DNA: TGCGCCAGCAGTGATGGGGGGATCGGCACTGAAGCTTTCTTT

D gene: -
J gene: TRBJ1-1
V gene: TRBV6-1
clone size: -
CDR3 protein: CASSAQTPVIAEAFF
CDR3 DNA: TGTGCCAGCAGTGCCCAGACCCCCGTGATTGCTGAAGCTTTCTTT

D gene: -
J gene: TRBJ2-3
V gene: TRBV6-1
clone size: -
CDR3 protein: CASSYQTESTDTQYF
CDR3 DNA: TGTGCCAGCAGTTACCAGACAGAAAGCACAGATACGCAGTATTTT

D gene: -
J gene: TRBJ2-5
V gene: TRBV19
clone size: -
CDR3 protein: CATRVGETQYF
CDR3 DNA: TGTGCCACCCGGGTGGGGGAGACCCAGTACTTC

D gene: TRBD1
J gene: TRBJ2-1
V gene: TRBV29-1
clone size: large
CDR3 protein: CSVVTGSLNEQFF
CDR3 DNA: TGCAGCGTTGTGACAGGGAGTTTAAATGAGCAGTTCTTC

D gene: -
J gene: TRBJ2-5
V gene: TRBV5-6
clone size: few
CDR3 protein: CASSLGLAGETQYF
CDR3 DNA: TGTGCCAGCAGCCTAGGGCTAGCTGGGGAGACCCAGTACTTC

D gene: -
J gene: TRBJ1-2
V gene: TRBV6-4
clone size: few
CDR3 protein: CASSQQHDNYGYTF
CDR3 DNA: TGTGCCAGCAGTCAACAGCACGACAACTATGGCTACACCTTC

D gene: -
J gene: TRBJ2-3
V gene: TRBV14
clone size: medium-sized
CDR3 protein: CASSQDRGARQYF
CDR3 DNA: TGTGCCAGCAGCCAAGATCGGGGGGCTAGGCAGTATTTT

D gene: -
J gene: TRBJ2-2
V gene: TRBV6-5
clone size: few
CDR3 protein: CASSQGQAWTGELFF
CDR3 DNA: TGTGCCAGCAGTCAGGGTCAAGCTTGGACCGGGGAGCTGTTTTTT

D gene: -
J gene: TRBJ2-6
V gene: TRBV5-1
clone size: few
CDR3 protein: CASSLDSTVGANVLTF
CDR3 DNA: TGCGCCAGCAGCCTAGACTCCACGGTGGGGGCCAACGTCCTGACTTTC

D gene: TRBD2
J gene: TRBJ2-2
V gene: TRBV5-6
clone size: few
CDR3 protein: CASSSLSGAGTGELFF
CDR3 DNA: TGTGCCAGCAGCTCTCTTAGCGGGGCAGGGACCGGGGAGCTGTTTTTT

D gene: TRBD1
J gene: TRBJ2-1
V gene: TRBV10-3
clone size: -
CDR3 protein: CATQGAGNEQFF
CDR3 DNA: TGTGCCACCCAGGGGGCAGGGAATGAGCAGTTCTTC

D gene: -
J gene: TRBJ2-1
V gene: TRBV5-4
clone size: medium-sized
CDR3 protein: CASSLGLLSSYNEQFF
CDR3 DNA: TGTGCCAGCAGCTTGGGCCTCCTGAGCTCCTACAATGAGCAGTTCTTC

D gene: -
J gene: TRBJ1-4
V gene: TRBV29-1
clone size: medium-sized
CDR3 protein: CSAREINEKLFF
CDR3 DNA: TGCAGCGCCCGCGAAATCAATGAAAAACTGTTTTTT

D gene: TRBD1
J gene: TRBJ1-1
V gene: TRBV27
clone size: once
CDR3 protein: CASSVRGQRLTEAFF
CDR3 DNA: TGTGCCAGCAGTGTCAGGGGACAGAGGCTGACTGAAGCTTTCTTT

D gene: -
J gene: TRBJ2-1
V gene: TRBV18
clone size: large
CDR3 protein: CASTRDSHSYNEQFF
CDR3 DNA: TGTGCCAGCACCCGGGACTCCCACTCCTACAATGAGCAGTTCTTC

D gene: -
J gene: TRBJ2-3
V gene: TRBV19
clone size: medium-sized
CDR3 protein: CASSIGLRGDTQYF
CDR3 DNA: TGTGCCAGTAGTATCGGACTACGGGGAGATACGCAGTATTTT

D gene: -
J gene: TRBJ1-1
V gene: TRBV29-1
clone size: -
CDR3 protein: CSVVVSDLNTEAFF
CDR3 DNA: TGCAGCGTTGTCGTATCCGACTTGAACACTGAAGCTTTCTTT

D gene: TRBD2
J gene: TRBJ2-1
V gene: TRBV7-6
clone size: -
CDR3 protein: CASSYGTSGRHEQFF
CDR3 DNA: TGTGCCAGCAGTTACGGGACTAGCGGGAGGCATGAGCAGTTCTTC

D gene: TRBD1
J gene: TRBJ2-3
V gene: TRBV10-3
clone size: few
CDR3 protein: CAISDQDRDTDTQYF
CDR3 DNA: TGTGCCATCAGTGACCAGGACAGGGACACAGATACGCAGTATTTT